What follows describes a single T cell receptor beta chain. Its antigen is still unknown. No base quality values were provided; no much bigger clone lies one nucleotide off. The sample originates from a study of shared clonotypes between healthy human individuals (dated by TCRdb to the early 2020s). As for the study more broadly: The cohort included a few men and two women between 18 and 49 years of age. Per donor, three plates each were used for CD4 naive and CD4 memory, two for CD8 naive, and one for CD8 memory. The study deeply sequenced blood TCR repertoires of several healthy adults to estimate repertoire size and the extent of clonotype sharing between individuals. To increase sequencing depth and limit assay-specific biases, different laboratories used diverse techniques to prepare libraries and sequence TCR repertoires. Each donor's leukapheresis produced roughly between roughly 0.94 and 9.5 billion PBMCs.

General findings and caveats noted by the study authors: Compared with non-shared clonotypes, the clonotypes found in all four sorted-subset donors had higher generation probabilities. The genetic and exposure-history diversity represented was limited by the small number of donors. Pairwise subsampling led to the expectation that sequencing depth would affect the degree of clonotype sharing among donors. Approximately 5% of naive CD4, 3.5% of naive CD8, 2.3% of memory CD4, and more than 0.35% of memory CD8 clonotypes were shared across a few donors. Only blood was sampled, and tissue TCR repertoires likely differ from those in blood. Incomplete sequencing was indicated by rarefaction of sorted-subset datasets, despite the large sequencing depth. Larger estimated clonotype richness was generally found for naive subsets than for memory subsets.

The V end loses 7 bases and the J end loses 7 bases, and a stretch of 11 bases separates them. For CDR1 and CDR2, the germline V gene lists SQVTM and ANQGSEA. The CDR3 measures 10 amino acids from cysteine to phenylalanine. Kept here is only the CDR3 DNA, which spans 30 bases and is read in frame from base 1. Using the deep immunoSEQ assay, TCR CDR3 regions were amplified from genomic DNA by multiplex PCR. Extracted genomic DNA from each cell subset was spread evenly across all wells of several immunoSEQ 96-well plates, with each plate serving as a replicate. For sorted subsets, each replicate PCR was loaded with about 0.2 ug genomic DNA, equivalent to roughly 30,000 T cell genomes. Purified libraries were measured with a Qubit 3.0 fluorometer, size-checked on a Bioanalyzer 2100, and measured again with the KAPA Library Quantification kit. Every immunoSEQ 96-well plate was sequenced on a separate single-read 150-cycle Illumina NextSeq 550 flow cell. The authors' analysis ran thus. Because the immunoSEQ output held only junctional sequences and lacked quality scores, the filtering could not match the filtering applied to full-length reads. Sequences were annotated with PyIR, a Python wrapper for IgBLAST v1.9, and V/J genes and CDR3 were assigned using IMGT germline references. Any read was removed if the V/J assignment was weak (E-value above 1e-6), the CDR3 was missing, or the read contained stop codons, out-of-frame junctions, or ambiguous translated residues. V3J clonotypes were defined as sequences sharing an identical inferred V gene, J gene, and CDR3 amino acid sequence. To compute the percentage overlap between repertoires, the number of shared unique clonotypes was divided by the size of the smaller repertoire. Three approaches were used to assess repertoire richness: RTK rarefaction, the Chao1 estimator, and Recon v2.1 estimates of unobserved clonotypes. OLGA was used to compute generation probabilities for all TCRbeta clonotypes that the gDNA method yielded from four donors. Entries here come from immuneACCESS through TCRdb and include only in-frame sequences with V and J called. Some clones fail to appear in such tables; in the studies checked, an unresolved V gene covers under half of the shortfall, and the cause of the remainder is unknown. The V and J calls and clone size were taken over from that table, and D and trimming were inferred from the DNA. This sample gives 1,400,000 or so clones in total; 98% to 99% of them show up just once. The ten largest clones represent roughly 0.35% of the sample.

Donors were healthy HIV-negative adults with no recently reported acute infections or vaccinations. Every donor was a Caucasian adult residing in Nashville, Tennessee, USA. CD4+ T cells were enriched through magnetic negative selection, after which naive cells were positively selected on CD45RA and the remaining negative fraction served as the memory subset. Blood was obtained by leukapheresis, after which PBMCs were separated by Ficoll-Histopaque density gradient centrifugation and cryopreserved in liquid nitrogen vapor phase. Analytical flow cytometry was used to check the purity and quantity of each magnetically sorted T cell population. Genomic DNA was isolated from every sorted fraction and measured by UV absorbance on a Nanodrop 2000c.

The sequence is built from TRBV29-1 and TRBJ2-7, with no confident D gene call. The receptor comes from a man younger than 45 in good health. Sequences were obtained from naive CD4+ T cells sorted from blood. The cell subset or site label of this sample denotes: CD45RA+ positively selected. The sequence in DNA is TGCAGCGGTGGCTCAGAGGAGCAGTACTTC. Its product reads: CSGGSEEQYF.